What follows are 2 T cell receptor beta chains derived from one specimen sequenced in a study of blood T cell repertoires in COVID-19. Sequencing used immunoSEQ multiplex PCR; TCRdb keeps in-frame clones, though not all of them. The sample contains about 83,000 clones, around 86% of which appear only once. The sequenced material came from peripheral blood. These receptor sequences come from a middle-aged man with active COVID-19.

The chain couples TRBV7-2 to TRBJ2-7, with D perhaps TRBD1 (6 bases). Germline loops: CDR1 SGHTA, CDR2 FQGNSA. V lost 5 bases to trimming and J lost 7 bases, with 21 bases between them. The CDR3 runs 15 residues. This CDR3 reads CASSERDTNLREQYF. CDR3 DNA: TGTGCCAGCAGCGAACGGGACACCAACTTACGAGAGCAGTACTTC.

The chain links TRBV27 to TRBJ2-1; the match to TRBD1 covers 12 bases. CDR1 and CDR2 from the germline V gene are MNHEY and SMNVEV (reference sequence). The J segment lost 9 bases and the V segment lost 3 bases, leaving 6 bases of the junction unmatched. This CDR3 spans 15 amino acids. The CDR3 DNA sequence: TGTGCCAGCAGTTTGGGACAGGGGGCGCGAAGTGAGCAGTTCTTC. Translating it yields CASSLGQGARSEQFF.